This entry concerns a single T cell receptor (beta chain). Its antigen is currently unknown. The data are from a study of blood T cells in healthy people across ages. Looking at the study overall: The template switching approach captured approximately one barcoded beta molecule for every two T cells.

The ends lost 0 bases at V and 6 bases at J; junction bases unmatched: 5. There are 14 residues in the CDR3. CDR1 DFQATT and CDR2 SNEGSKA come from the germline V gene (reference sequence). The study, taken as a whole, reports: The study found TCR beta diversity correlated strongly with naive T cell percentage.

The authors ran a second PCR of about 7 to 11 cycles using a sample-barcoded 5' primer and a J-beta primer mix. MiXCR, run by TCRdb on the 5' RACE reads, gives a single entry per CDR3 protein. The repertoire has 630,000 or so distinct CDR3 sequences, roughly 30% of them found once; the top ten carry 15% to 19%. The TCR sequence derives from a woman at least 80 years old in good health. This chain uses TRBV20-1 with TRBJ2-1, with 7 bases that match TRBD2. The sequenced sample consisted of blood. The CDR3 DNA follows: TGCAGTGCTAGAGATCTAGCGGAACGCAATGAGCAGTTCTTC. The encoded protein is CSARDLAERNEQFF.